This T cell receptor beta chain was captured by sequencing in a study of blood T cell repertoires in COVID-19. Original data processing: Reference gene primers were amplified, and this amplification served to estimate nucleated cell counts. Assay: immunoSEQ multiplex PCR; the TCRdb copy retains only in-frame clones and omits some. From that table come the V and J calls and clone size; the DNA was used to work out D and trimming. Of 35,000 to 50,000 clones listed, about 86% are singletons. Germline V gene data show CDR1 as SGHTA and CDR2 as FQGNSA. There are 15 residues in the CDR3. The ends lost 0 bases at V and 3 bases at J; junction bases unmatched: 3. This clone has only one observation.

The sequencing sample was made of peripheral blood. This receptor was taken from a woman of 80 years or more with acute or convalescent COVID-19. The V and J genes are TRBV7-2 and TRBJ2-3, with 7 bases fitting TRBD2. The CDR3 reads CASSLAGGTTDTQYF. The CDR3 DNA follows: TGTGCCAGCAGCTTAGCGGGGGGGACTACAGATACGCAGTATTTT. The full variable domain, in which reference TRBV7-2 and TRBJ2-3 provide the parts outside the CDR3, is GAGVSQSPSNKVTEKGKDVELRCDPISGHTALYWYRQSLGQGLEFLIYFQGNSAPDKSGLPSDRFSAERTGGSVSTLTIQRTQQEDSAVYLCASSLAGGTTDTQYFGPGTRLTVL.